The 18 T cell receptor beta chains in this list originate from one sample, sequenced in a study of blood T cell repertoires in COVID-19 (TCRdb year 2020). The receptor library was made with the immunoSEQ multiplex PCR assay. Entries here come from immuneACCESS through TCRdb and include only in-frame sequences with V and J called. Some clones fail to appear in such tables; in the studies checked, an unresolved V gene covers under half of the shortfall, and the cause of the remainder is unknown. In this sample the table shows 350,000 to 400,000 clones, more than 70% of which occur a single time. The top ten clones comprise 3% of the sample. The sequencing input was peripheral blood. These receptor sequences come from a woman aged 25 to 45 with COVID-19, enrolled during active disease.

The gene calls are TRBV5-4 and TRBJ1-1, with D hard to call. CDR3 size: 13 residues. The V and J ends lost 0 bases and 6 bases respectively, with 9 bases between them. Germline values: CDR1 SGHNT, CDR2 YYREEE (reference sequence). This CDR3 is CASSLAGVAEAFF. The CDR3 DNA follows: TGTGCCAGCAGCTTGGCCGGGGTAGCTGAAGCTTTCTTT.

This clone has just a few counts. V is TRBV12-3 or TRBV12-4 and J is TRBJ1-5; D call uncertain. V dropped 1 base and J dropped 6 bases, with 4 bases sitting between them. This CDR3 is built from 12 residues. The CDR3: CASSLDLQPQHF. The CDR3 DNA reads as TGTGCCAGCAGTTTAGATCTTCAGCCCCAGCATTTT.

The chain combines TRBV19 with TRBJ2-1; 12 nucleotides line up with TRBD2. Unmatched junction bases numbered 3, after V lost 3 bases and J lost 0 bases. Germline loops: CDR1 LNHDA, CDR2 SQIVND (reference sequence). The CDR3 runs 17 residues. The CDR3 DNA reads as TGTGCCAGTAGTATCGGGACTAGCGGGCCCTCCTACAATGAGCAGTTCTTC. Protein: CASSIGTSGPSYNEQFF.

V usage is TRBV6-5 and J usage is TRBJ1-6; TRBD1 matches at 7 bases. The CDR3 totals 15 residues. After removal of 2 bases from V and 7 bases from J, the junction contained 5 bases not matched to a gene. In germline, CDR1 is MNHEY, CDR2 SVGAGI. The CDR3 region has the DNA TGTGCCAGCAGTTACGGGGGCAGGGGGAATTCACCCCTCCACTTT. As protein: CASSYGGRGNSPLHF.

The chain has TRBV5-1 and TRBJ2-5; D remains unclear. CDR1 is SGHRS, CDR2 YFSETQ, per germline. The ends were cut back, 4 bases at V and 4 bases at J, with 5 bases in the middle. The CDR3 spans 11 residues. The CDR3 loop reads CASSARETQYF. The CDR3 DNA reads TGCGCCAGCAGCGCCAGAGAGACCCAGTACTTC.

The rearrangement joins TRBV4-1 to TRBJ2-7; 7 nucleotides align to TRBD2. The J segment lost 1 base and the V segment lost 4 bases, leaving 7 bases of the junction unmatched. The CDR3 has 15 amino acids. Germline V gene sequence: CDR1 MGHRA, CDR2 YSYEKL. The CDR3 DNA is TGCGCCAGCAGCCCAAAGCGGGGAGGGTCCTACGAGCAGTACTTC. Its translation is CASSPKRGGSYEQYF.

The V call is TRBV7-8, the J call TRBJ2-5, with 7 bases lining up with TRBD2. Germline CDR1 and CDR2: SGHVS and FQNEAQ. This CDR3 region has 14 residues. Trimming took 3 bases from V and 4 from J; bases not matched to a gene: 5. The CDR3 is CASSFMRERETQYF. DNA for the CDR3: TGTGCCAGCAGCTTCATGCGGGAGAGAGAGACCCAGTACTTC.

The chain joins TRBV5-6 to TRBJ2-3; a weak D match, TRBD1 (6 bases). This CDR3 contains 16 residues. CDR1 and CDR2 (germline): SGHDT, YYEEEE. The V gene lost 5 bases and the J gene lost 3 bases, with 19 bases spanning the gap. The CDR3 DNA reads TGTGCCAGCAGAAGGTACAGGGACCTGGTAACAGATACGCAGTATTTT. Amino acid sequence: CASRRYRDLVTDTQYF. Full variable domain (outside the CDR3, taken from reference TRBV5-6 and TRBJ2-3): DAGVTQSPTHLIKTRGQQVTLRCSPKSGHDTVSWYQQALGQGPQFIFQYYEEEERQRGNFPDRFSGHQFPNYSSELNVNALLLGDSALYLCASRRYRDLVTDTQYFGPGTRLTVL.

The genes are TRBV11-2 and TRBJ1-2; 9 nucleotides line up with TRBD1. With 0 bases clipped from V and 5 bases from J, the junction kept 4 bases outside the gene matches. This CDR3 is built from 15 residues. Per germline, CDR1 SGHAT and CDR2 FQNNGV. The CDR3 region has the DNA TGTGCCAGCAGCTTAGATCCGGGGACAGGGTATGGCTACACCTTC. Translated: CASSLDPGTGYGYTF.

In its sample, this clone was seen once. The chain carries TRBV11-3 and TRBJ2-5; perhaps TRBD2 as D (6 bases). Trimming removed 5 bases at V and 5 bases at J, with 15 bases between. The CDR3 consists of 14 residues. Germline V lookup: CDR1 SGHNT, CDR2 YENEEA. The CDR3 is CASSPQTSSETQYF. In nucleotides, the CDR3 is TGTGCCAGCAGCCCTCAGACTAGTTCGGAGACCCAGTACTTC.

V gene TRBV4-3 combines with J gene TRBJ1-5; D unclear. CDR3 length equals 15 residues. V was clipped by 0 bases and J by 6 bases, with 12 bases between them. Germline V CDR1 and CDR2: LGHNA, YSLEER. The CDR3 nucleotides are TGCGCCAGCAGCCAAGATAGCACCATCCGTCAGCCCCAGCATTTT. Translated, it gives CASSQDSTIRQPQHF.

The J gene is TRBJ2-1, the V gene TRBV11-1, with D possibly being TRBD1 (6 bases). Per germline, CDR1 SGHAT and CDR2 FQDESV (reference sequence). This CDR3 comprises 15 residues. Trimming removed 0 bases at V and 12 bases at J, with 18 bases between. The CDR3 sequence is CASSLAGDTTMRQFF. The CDR3 DNA reads as TGTGCCAGCAGCTTAGCCGGGGACACTACAATGAGGCAGTTCTTC.

The chain uses TRBV28 and TRBJ2-3; D may be TRBD2 (5 bases). This CDR3 is built from 14 residues. Germline V gives CDR1 MDHEN, CDR2 SYDVKM. V lost 8 bases, J lost 0 bases, and 12 bases lay in between. CDR3 bases: TGTGCCAGCCGCACGGCGGGTAGCACAGATACGCAGTATTTT. Translating it yields CASRTAGSTDTQYF.

The chain recombines TRBV6-5 with TRBJ2-5, with 8 bases that match TRBD1. V was pared by 4 bases and J by 3 bases, with 1 base of the junction left unmatched. The germline V gene has CDR1 MNHEY and CDR2 SVGAGI. This CDR3 comprises 13 residues. The CDR3 sequence is CASSWDRKETQYF. Here the CDR3 DNA reads TGTGCCAGCAGTTGGGACAGGAAAGAGACCCAGTACTTC.

The chain recombines TRBV11-2 with TRBJ2-3; a possible D gene is TRBD2 (6 bases). The CDR3 totals 15 residues. Germline V gene data show CDR1 as SGHAT and CDR2 as FQNNGV. The germline V and J ends were trimmed by 2 bases and 6 bases, with 15 bases remaining between them. Here the CDR3 reads CASSLHPGGGDTQYF. CDR3 in DNA: TGTGCCAGCAGCTTACATCCGGGCGGAGGGGATACGCAGTATTTT.

The rearrangement links TRBV11-3 to TRBJ1-1; D is unresolved. The CDR3 length is 15 residues. Germline values: CDR1 SGHNT, CDR2 YENEEA. The V and J ends lost 2 bases and 1 base respectively, with 11 bases between them. This CDR3 reads CASSLLVTGNTEAFF. CDR3 DNA: TGTGCCAGCAGCTTACTTGTAACGGGGAACACTGAAGCTTTCTTT.

Details on this clone: This sample also contains other DNA sequences that code for the same CDR3. This chain links TRBV5-1 with TRBJ2-5, with TRBD2 as a possible D gene (5 bases). Germline V lookup: CDR1 SGHRS, CDR2 YFSETQ. CDR3 size: 16 residues. V shed 0 bases and J shed 2 bases, with 14 bases lying between them. The CDR3 DNA sequence: TGCGCCAGCAGCTTGGGTGGAGTAGGAGGTCAAGAGACCCAGTACTTC. Protein product: CASSLGGVGGQETQYF.

The chain carries TRBV27 and TRBJ2-3; the D gene is possibly TRBD2 (5 bases). V lost 4 bases and J 3 bases, leaving 14 bases between the germline ends. There are 15 residues in the CDR3. Per germline, CDR1 MNHEY and CDR2 SMNVEV (reference sequence). The CDR3 DNA reads TGTGCCAGCAGTTCTCTCCTTAGAGGGACAGATACGCAGTATTTT. Protein product: CASSSLLRGTDTQYF.